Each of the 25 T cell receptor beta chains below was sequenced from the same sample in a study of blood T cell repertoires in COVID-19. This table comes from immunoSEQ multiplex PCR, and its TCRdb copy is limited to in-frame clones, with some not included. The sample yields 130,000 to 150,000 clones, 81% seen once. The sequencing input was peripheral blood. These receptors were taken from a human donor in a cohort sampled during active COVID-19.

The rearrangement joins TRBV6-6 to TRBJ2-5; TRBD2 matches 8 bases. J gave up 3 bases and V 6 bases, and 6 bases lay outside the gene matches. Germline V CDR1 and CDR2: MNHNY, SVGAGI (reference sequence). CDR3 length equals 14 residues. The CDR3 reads CASRPQTSEETQYF. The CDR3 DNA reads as TGTGCCAGCAGACCGCAGACTAGCGAAGAGACCCAGTACTTC.

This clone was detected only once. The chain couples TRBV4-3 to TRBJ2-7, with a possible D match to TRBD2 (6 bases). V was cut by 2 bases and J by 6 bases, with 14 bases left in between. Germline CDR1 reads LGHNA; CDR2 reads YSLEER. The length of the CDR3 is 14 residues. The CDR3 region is CASSQKFGGFEQYF. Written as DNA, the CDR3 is TGCGCCAGCAGCCAAAAGTTCGGAGGGTTCGAGCAGTACTTC.

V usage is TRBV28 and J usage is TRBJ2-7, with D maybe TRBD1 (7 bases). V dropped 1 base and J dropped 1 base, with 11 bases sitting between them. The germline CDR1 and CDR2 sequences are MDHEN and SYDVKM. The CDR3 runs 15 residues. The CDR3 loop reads CASSLSPGGSYEQYF. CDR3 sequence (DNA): TGTGCCAGCAGTTTATCCCCAGGGGGGTCCTACGAGCAGTACTTC.

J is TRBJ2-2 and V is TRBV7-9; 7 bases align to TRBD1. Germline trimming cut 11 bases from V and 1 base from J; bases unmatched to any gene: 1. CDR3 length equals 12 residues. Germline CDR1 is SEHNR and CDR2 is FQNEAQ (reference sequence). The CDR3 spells CAGDRNTGELFF. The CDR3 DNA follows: TGTGCCGGGGACAGGAACACCGGGGAGCTGTTTTTT.

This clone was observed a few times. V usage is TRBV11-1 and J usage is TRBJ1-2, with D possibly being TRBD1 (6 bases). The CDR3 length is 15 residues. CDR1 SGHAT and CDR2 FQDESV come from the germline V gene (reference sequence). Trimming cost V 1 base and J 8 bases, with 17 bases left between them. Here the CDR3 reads CASSLVSGAPVGYTF. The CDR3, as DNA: TGTGCCAGCAGCTTAGTGTCAGGGGCGCCGGTCGGCTACACCTTC.

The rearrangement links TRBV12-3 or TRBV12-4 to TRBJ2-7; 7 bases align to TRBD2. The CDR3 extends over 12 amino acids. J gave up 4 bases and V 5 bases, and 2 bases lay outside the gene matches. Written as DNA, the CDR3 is TGTGCCAGCAGTAGGCGGGGGTACGAGCAGTACTTC. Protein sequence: CASSRRGYEQYF.

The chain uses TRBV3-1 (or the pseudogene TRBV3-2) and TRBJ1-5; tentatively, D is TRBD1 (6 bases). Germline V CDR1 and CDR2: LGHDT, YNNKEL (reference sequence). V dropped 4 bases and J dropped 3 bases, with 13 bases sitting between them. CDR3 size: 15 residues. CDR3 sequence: CASSRPDSLNQPQHF. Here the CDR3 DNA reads TGTGCCAGCAGCCGGCCGGACAGCCTCAATCAGCCCCAGCATTTT.

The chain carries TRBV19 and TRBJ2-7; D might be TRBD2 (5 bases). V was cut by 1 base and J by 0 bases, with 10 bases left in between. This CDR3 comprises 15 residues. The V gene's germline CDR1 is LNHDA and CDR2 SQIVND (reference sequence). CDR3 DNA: TGTGCCAGTAGTATAGGTGGGAGCGGCTCCTACGAGCAGTACTTC. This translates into CASSIGGSGSYEQYF.

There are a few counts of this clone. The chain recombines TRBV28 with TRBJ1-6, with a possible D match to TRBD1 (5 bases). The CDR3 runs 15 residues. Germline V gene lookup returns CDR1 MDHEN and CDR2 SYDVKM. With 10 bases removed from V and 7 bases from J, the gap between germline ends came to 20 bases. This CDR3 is CAIPSGAWANSPLHF. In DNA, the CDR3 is TGTGCCATCCCGAGCGGGGCTTGGGCAAATTCACCCCTCCACTTT.

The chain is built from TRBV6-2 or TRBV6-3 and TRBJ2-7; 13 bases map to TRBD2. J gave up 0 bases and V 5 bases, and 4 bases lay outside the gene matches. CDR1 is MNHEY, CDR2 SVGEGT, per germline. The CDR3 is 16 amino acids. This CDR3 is CASSKWTSGGSYEQYF. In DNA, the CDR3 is TGTGCCAGCAGTAAATGGACTAGCGGGGGCTCCTACGAGCAGTACTTC.

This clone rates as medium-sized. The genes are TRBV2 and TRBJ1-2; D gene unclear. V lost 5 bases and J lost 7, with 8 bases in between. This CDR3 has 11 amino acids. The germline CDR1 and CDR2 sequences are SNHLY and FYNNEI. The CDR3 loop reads CASSIDSGYTF. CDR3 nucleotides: TGTGCCAGCAGTATCGACTCTGGCTACACCTTC.

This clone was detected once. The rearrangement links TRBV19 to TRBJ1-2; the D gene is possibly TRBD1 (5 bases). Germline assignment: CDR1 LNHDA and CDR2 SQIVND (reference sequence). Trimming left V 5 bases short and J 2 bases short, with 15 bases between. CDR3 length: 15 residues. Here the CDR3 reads CASSSATGSNYGYTF. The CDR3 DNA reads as TGTGCCAGTAGTTCCGCCACAGGTTCCAACTATGGCTACACCTTC.

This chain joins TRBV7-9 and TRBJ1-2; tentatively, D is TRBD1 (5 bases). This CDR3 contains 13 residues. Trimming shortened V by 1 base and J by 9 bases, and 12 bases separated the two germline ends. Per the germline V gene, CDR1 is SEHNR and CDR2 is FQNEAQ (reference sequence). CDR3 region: CASSLDPTASYTF. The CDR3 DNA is TGTGCCAGCAGCTTAGATCCGACAGCGAGCTACACCTTC.

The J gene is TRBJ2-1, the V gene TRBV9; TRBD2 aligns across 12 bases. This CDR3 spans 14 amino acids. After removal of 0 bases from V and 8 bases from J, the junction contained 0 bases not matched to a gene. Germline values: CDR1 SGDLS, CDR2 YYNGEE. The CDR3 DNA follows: TGTGCCAGCAGCGTAGGACTAGCGGGAGATGAGCAGTTCTTC. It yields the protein CASSVGLAGDEQFF.

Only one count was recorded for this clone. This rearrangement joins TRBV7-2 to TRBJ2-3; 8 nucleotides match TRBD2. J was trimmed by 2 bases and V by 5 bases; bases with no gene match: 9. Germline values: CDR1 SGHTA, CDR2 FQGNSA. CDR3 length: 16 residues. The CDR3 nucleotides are TGTGCCAGCAGCCCCTTAGCGGGGACCACCACAGATACGCAGTATTTT. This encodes CASSPLAGTTTDTQYF. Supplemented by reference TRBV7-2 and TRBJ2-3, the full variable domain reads GAGVSQSPSNKVTEKGKDVELRCDPISGHTALYWYRQSLGQGLEFLIYFQGNSAPDKSGLPSDRFSAERTGGSVSTLTIQRTQQEDSAVYLCASSPLAGTTTDTQYFGPGTRLTVL.

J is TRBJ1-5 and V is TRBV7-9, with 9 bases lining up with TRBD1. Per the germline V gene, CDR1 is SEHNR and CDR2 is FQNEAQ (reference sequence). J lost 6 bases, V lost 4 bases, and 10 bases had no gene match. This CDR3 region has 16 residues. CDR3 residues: CASSSQTGGIAQPQHF. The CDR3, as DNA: TGTGCCAGCAGCTCCCAGACAGGGGGGATCGCTCAGCCCCAGCATTTT.

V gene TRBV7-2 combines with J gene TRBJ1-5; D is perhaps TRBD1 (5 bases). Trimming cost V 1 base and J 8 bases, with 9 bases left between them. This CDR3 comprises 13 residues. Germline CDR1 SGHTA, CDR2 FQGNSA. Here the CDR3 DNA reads TGTGCCAGCAGCTTAGGGCAGGGAAAGCCCCAGCATTTT. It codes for CASSLGQGKPQHF.

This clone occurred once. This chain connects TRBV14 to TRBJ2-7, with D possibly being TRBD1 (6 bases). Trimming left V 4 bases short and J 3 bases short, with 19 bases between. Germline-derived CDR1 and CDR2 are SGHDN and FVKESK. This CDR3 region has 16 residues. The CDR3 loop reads CASSRQGPVDGYEQYF. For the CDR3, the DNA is TGTGCCAGCAGCCGGCAGGGGCCCGTGGACGGCTACGAGCAGTACTTC.

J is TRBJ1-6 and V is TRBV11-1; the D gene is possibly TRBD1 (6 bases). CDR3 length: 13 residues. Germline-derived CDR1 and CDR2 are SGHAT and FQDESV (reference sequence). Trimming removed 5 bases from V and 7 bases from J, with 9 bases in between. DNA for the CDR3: TGTGCCAGCAGCCGACAGGACAATTCACCCCTCCACTTT. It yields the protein CASSRQDNSPLHF.

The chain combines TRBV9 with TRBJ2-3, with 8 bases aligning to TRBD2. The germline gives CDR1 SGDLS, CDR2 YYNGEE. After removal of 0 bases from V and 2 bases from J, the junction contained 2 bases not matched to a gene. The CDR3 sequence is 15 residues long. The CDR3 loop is CASSVASGLTDTQYF. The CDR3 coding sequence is TGTGCCAGCAGCGTAGCTAGCGGGCTCACAGATACGCAGTATTTT.

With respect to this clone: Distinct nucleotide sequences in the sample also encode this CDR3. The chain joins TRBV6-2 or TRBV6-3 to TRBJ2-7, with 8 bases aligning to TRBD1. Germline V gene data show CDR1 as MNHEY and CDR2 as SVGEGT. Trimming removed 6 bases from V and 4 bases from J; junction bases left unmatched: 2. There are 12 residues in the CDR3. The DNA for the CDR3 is TGTGCCAGCAGCCGACAGGGGTACGAGCAGTACTTC. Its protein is CASSRQGYEQYF.

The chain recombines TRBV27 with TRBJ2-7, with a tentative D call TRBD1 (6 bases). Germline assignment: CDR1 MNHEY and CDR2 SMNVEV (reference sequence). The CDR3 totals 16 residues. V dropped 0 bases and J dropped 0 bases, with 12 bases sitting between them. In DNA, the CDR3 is TGTGCCAGCAGTTTATCGGTGGGACACGTCTCCTACGAGCAGTACTTC. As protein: CASSLSVGHVSYEQYF.

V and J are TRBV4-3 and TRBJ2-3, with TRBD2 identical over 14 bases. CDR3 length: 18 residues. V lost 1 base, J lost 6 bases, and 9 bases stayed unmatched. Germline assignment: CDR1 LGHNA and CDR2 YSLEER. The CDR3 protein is CASSQGAGTSGSIDTQYF. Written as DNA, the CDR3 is TGCGCCAGCAGCCAAGGCGCCGGGACTAGCGGGAGTATCGATACGCAGTATTTT.

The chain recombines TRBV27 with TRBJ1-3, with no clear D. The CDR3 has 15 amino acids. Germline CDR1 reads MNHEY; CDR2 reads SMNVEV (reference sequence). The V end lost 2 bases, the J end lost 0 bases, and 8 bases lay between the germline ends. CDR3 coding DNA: TGTGCCAGCAGTTTAGGGAGAACCTCTGGAAACACCATATATTTT. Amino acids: CASSLGRTSGNTIYF.

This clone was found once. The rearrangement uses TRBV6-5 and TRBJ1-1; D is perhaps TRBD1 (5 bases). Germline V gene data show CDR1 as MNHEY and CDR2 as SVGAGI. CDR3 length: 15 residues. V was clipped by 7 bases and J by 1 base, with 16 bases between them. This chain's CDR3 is CASNNPRQTNTEAFF. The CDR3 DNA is TGTGCCAGCAATAATCCCAGACAGACGAACACTGAAGCTTTCTTT.